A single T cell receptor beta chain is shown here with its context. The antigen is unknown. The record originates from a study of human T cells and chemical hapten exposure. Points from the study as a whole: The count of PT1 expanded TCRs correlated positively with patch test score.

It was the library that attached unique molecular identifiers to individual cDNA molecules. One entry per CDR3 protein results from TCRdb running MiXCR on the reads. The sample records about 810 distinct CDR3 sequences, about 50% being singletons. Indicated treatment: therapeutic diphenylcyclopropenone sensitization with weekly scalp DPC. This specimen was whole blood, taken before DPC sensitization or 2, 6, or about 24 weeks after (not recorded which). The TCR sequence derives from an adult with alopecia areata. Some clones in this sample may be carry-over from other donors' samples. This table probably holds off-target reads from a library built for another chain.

The CDR3: CASSLTRGDEQFF. The CDR3 nucleotides read TGCGCCAGCAGCCTCACCAGGGGAGATGAGCAGTTCTTC. The chain joins TRBV5-1 to TRBJ2-1, with D perhaps matching TRBD1 (6 bases). The CDR3 loop spans 13 amino acids. Trimming took off 4 bases at V and 8 bases at J, with 13 bases between the two ends. Germline lookup yields CDR1 SGHRS and CDR2 YFSETQ.